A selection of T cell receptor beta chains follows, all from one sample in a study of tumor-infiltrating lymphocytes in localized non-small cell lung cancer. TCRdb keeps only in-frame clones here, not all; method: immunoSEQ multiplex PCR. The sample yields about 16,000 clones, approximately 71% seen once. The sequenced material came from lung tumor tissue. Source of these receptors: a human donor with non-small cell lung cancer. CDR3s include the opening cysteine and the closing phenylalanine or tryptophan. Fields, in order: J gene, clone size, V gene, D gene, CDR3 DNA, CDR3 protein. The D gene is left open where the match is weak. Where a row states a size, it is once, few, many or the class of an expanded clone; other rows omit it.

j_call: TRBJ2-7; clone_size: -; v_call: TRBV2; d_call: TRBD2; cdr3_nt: TGTGCCAGCAGTGGGGCCAAAGCGGGGGACTACGAGCAGTACTTC; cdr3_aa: CASSGAKAGDYEQYF
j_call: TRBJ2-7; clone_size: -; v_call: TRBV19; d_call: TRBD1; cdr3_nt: TGTGCCAGTAGTATTGGGACAGGCACCTACGAGCAGTACTTC; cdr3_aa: CASSIGTGTYEQYF
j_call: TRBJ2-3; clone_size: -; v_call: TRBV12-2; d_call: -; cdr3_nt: TGTGCAAGTCGCTTAGGGTGTGGCAGACACACAGATACGCAGTATTTT; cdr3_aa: CASRLGCGRHTDTQYF
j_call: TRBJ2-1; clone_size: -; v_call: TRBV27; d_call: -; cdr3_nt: TGTGCCAGCAGTTTATCCCGGCAGTCTAGCTCCTACAATGAGCAGTTCTTC; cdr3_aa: CASSLSRQSSSYNEQFF
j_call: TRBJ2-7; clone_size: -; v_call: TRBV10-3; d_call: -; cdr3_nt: TGTGCCATCAGTGATCCTACTAAGAGCTCCTCCGAGCAGTACTTC; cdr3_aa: CAISDPTKSSSEQYF
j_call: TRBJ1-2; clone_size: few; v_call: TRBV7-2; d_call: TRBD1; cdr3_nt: TGTGCCAGCAGCTCTCCACGAGGGGACAGGCATAACTATGGCTACACCTTC; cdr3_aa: CASSSPRGDRHNYGYTF
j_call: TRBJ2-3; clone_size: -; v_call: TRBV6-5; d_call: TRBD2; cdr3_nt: TGTGCCAGCAGTTACTCAGGGCGGGGGGGCCGCCCGCAGTATTTT; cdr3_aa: CASSYSGRGGRPQYF
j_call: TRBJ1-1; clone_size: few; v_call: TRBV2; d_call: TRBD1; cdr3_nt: TGTGCCAGCAGGAGGGGGCAGGGGAACACTGAAGCTTTCTTT; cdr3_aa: CASRRGQGNTEAFF
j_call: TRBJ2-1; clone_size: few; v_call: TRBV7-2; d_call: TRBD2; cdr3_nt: TGTGCCAGCAGCCCGGGGGGTAGTCCCACCGAGCAGTTCTTC; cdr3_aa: CASSPGGSPTEQFF
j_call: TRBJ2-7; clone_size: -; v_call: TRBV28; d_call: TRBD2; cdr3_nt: TGTGCCAGCAGTTTATTAGGCGGGGCGGGAGGAAGGTACGAGCAGTACTTC; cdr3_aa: CASSLLGGAGGRYEQYF
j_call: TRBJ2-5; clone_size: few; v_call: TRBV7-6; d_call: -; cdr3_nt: TGTGCCAGCAGCTTGTGGGGAACGACAAACCCAATGGAGACCCAGTACTTC; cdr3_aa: CASSLWGTTNPMETQYF
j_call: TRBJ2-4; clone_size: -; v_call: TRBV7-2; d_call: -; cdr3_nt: TGTGCCAGCAGCTCTCCAGGGGTAGTCGGCAAAAACATTCAGTACTTC; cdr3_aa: CASSSPGVVGKNIQYF
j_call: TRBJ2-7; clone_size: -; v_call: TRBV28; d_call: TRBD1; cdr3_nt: TGTGCCAGCAGTTTGCTAACCCGGGACAGGGATCACTTC; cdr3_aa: CASSLLTRDRDHF
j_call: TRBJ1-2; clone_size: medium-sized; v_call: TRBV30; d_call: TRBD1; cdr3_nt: TGTGCCTGCTTGACAGGGGGCAGCTATGGCTACACCTTC; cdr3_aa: CACLTGGSYGYTF
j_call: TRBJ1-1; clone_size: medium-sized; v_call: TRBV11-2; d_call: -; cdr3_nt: TGTGCCAGCAGCTTAGCACAGAAGGAGGAGGCTTTCTTT; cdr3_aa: CASSLAQKEEAFF
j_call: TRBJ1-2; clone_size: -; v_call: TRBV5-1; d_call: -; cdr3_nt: TGCGCCAGCAGCTTTTCAGGGTATGGCTACACCTTC; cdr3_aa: CASSFSGYGYTF
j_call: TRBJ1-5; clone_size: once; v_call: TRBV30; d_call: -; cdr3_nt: TGTGCCTGGAGTGCGGGGGGCGGAGATCAGCCCCAGCATTTT; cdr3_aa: CAWSAGGGDQPQHF
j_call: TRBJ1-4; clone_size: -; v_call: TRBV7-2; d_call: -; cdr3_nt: TGTGCCAGCAGCGTCAGGACAGCGGATAATGAAAAACTGTTTTTT; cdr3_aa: CASSVRTADNEKLFF
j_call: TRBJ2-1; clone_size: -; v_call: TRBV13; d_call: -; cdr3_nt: TGTGCCAGCAGCTTGACCTTGACTGGTAACAATGAGCAGTTCTTC; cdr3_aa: CASSLTLTGNNEQFF
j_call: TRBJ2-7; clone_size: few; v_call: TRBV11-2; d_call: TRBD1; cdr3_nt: TGTGCCAGCAGCTTAAGGGGGACAGGGGGCTACGAGCAGTACTTC; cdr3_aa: CASSLRGTGGYEQYF
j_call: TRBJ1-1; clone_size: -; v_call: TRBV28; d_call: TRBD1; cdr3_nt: TGTGCCAGCAGCTTTGACAGGGCGGACACTGAAGCTTTCTTT; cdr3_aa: CASSFDRADTEAFF
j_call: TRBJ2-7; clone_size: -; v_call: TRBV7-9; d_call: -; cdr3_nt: TGTGCCAGCAGCTCCCCGGGCTCCCATACCTACGAGCAGTACTTC; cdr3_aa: CASSSPGSHTYEQYF
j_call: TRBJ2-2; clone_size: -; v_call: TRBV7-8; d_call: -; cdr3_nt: TGTGCCAGCAGCTTAGCTGATAGGGGGTCCGGGGAGCTGTTTTTT; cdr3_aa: CASSLADRGSGELFF
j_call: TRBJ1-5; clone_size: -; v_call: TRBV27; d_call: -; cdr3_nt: TGTGCCAGCAGCCGGGCAGGGGTTGACCTCTATAGCAATCAGCCCCAGCATTTT; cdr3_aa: CASSRAGVDLYSNQPQHF
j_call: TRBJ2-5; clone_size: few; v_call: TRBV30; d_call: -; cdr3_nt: TGTGCCTGGGGGATACAGGGACTTGAGACCCAGTACTTC; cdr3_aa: CAWGIQGLETQYF
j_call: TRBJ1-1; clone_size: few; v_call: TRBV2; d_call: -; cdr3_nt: TGTGCCAGCAGCCCGTCCGGAGAAACTGAAGCTTTCTTT; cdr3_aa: CASSPSGETEAFF
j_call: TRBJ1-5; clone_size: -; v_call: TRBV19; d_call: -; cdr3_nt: TGTGCCAGTAGTCAAAGGGGGGATCAGCCCCAGCATTTT; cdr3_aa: CASSQRGDQPQHF
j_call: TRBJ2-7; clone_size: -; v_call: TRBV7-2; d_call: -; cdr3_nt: TGTGCCAGCAGCCCTCACAGCGGTCCCTACGAGCAGTACTTC; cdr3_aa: CASSPHSGPYEQYF
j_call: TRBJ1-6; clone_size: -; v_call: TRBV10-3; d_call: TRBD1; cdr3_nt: TGTGCCATCAGTAGCGGACAGGGAAATAATTCACCCCTCCACTTT; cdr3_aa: CAISSGQGNNSPLHF
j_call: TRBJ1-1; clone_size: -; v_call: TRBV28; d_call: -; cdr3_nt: TGTGCCAGCAGCCGACGACGGGCGAACACTGAAGCTTTCTTT; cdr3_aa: CASSRRRANTEAFF
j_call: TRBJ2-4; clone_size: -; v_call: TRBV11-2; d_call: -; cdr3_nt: TGTGCCAGCAGCCCTCAGGGGGGTAGCGGGAACATTCAGTACTTC; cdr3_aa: CASSPQGGSGNIQYF
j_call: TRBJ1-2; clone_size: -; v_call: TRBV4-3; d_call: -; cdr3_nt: TGCGCCAGCAGCCAAGAGAATTGGAACTATGGCTACACCTTC; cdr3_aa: CASSQENWNYGYTF
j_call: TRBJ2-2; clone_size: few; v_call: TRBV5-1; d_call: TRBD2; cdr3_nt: TGCGCCAGCAGACCACTAGCGACCAACACCGGGGAGCTGTTTTTT; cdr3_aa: CASRPLATNTGELFF
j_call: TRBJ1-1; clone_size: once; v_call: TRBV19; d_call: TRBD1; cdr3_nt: TGTGCCAGCCACCCCCGACAGGGGCGCGGGAACACTGAAGCTTTCTTT; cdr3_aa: CASHPRQGRGNTEAFF
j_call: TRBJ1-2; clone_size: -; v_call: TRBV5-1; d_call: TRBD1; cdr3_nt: TGCGCCAGCAGCTTCCTAGGACAGGGCGGCTATGGCTACACCTTC; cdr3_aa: CASSFLGQGGYGYTF
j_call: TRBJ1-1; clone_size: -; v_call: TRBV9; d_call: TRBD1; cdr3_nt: TGTGCCAGCAGCGTCTCCTTTACCGGGACAGGGGACACTGAAGCTTTCTTT; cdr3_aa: CASSVSFTGTGDTEAFF
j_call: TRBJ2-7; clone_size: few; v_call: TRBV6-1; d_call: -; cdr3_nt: TGTGCCAGCAGTGAAGCCGGTTTTGACACCTACGAGCAGTACTTC; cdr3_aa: CASSEAGFDTYEQYF
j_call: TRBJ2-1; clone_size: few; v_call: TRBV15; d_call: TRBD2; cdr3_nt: TGTGCCACCAGCAGAGGGGAGGGGACTAGCGGGGGGAGAGAGCAGTTCTTC; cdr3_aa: CATSRGEGTSGGREQFF
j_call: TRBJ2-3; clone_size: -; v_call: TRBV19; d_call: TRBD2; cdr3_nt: TGTGCCAGTCGATCTCTAGCGGGAGGGGGCACAGATACGCAGTATTTT; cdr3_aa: CASRSLAGGGTDTQYF
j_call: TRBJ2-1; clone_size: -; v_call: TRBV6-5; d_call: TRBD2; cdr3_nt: TGTGCCAGCGGTTCCGGGAGACCTAGCGGGGTCGATGAGCAGTTCTTC; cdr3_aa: CASGSGRPSGVDEQFF
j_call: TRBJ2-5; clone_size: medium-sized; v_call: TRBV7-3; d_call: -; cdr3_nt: TGTGCCAGCAGCCCCTCCGGGACCTGGGGAGAGACCCAGTACTTC; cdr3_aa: CASSPSGTWGETQYF
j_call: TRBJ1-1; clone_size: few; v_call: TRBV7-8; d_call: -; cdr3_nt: TGTGCCAGCAGCTTAGCAGGTACTACTGAAGCTTTCTTT; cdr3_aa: CASSLAGTTEAFF
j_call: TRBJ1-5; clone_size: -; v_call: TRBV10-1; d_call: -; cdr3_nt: TGCGCCAGCAGTGCGGACTATGGGCAGCCCCAGCATTTT; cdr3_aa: CASSADYGQPQHF
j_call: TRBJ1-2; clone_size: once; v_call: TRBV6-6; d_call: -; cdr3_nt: TGTGCCAGCACATCCAGGGTAGCCATAGGTACCTATGGCTACACCTTC; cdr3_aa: CASTSRVAIGTYGYTF
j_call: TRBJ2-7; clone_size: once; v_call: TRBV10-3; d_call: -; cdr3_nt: TGTGCCATCAGTGGCATAGGACAGAGCTCCTACGAGCAGTACTTC; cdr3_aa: CAISGIGQSSYEQYF
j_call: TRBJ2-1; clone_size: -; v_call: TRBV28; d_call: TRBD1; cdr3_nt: TGTGCCAGCAGTTTGACCAGGGGGCTAAGTGAGCAGTTCTTC; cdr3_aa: CASSLTRGLSEQFF
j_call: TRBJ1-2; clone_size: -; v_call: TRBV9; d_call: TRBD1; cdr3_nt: TGTGCCAGCAGCGTAGAGGGGGGTCAGGGGGCCCGGGGCTACACCTTC; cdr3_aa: CASSVEGGQGARGYTF
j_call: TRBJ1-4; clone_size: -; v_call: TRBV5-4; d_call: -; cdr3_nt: TGTGCCAGCAGCCCTCCCTCGGACAGACGGAATGAAAAACTGTTTTTT; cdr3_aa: CASSPPSDRRNEKLFF
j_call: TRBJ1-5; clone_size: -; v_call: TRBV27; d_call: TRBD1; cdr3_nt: TGTGCCAGCAGGCCTGGACAGGGCAATCAGCCCCAGCATTTT; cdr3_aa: CASRPGQGNQPQHF
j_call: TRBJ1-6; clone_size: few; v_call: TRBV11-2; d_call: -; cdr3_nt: TGTGCCAGCAGCTTAGATGGGGGTTTGGGGGCACCCCTCCACTTT; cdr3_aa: CASSLDGGLGAPLHF
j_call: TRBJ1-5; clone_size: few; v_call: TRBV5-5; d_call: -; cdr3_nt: TGTGCCAGCAGCTTGGTACAGGCTGGCGGGCAGCCCCAGCATTTT; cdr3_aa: CASSLVQAGGQPQHF
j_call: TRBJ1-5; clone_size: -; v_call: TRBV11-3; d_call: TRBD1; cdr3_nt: TGTGCCAGCAGCCAGGGGGCCCATCAGCCCCAGCATTTT; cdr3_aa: CASSQGAHQPQHF
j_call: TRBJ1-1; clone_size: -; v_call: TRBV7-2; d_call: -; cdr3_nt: TGTGCCAGCAGCCCCCTCCGGGGAAAGACTGAAGCTTTCTTT; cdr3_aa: CASSPLRGKTEAFF
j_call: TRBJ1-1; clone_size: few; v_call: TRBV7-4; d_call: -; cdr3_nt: TGTGCCTACTGGGGAAGGACTGAAGCTTTCTTT; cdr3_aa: CAYWGRTEAFF
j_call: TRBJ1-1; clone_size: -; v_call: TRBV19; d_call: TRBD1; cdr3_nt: TGTGCCAGTAGTTCCCTGATGACAGGGTTAAACACTGAAGCTTTCTTT; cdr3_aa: CASSSLMTGLNTEAFF